A selection of T cell receptor beta chains follows, all from one sample in a study of Ad26.COV2.S vaccination and SARS-CoV-2 variants. Sequenced by immunoSEQ multiplex PCR; TCRdb stores in-frame clones only, minus some. Of about 480,000 clones detected, around 88% appear once; the ten largest clones hold about 13%. This specimen was peripheral blood, taken in a trial of Ad26.COV2.S vaccine versus placebo. These receptors all stem from a person aged 18-60 years who received the Ad26.COV2.S COVID-19 vaccine or a placebo. Both conserved end residues are part of each CDR3. A D gene is named only where the DNA matches it firmly. Clone size is stated in some rows and not others, as once, few, many or a class when expanded.

.,TRBD1,TRBV9,TRBJ2-1,14,CASSRQGVNNEQFF,TGTGCCAGCAGTCGACAGGGGGTCAACAATGAGCAGTTCTTC
.,.,TRBV6-4,TRBJ1-2,14,CASSEAASTGSYTF,TGTGCCAGCAGTGAGGCAGCTTCGACGGGAAGCTACACCTTC
.,TRBD1,TRBV6-5,TRBJ2-7,14,CASSAGQGVYEQYF,TGTGCCAGCAGCGCGGGACAGGGGGTCTACGAGCAGTACTTC
.,.,TRBV9,TRBJ1-3,17,CASSVAEARSSGNTIYF,TGTGCCAGCAGCGTAGCTGAGGCCAGGAGCTCTGGAAACACCATATATTTT
.,TRBD2,TRBV13,TRBJ2-1,17,CASTPRPGLAGYNEQFF,TGTGCCAGCACCCCCCGACCGGGACTAGCGGGGTACAATGAGCAGTTCTTC
.,.,TRBV15,TRBJ1-1,11,CATSMSTEAFF,TGTGCCACCAGTATGAGCACTGAAGCTTTCTTT
.,.,TRBV9,TRBJ1-1,15,CASSVSGVVNTEAFF,TGTGCCAGCAGCGTATCTGGGGTCGTGAACACTGAAGCTTTCTTT
.,.,TRBV2,TRBJ2-7,13,CASIAGLPRRAYF,TGTGCCAGCATAGCAGGGCTACCAAGGAGGGCGTACTTC
.,TRBD2,TRBV20-1,TRBJ2-1,15,CSASSSGSSSDEQFF,TGCAGTGCTAGTTCGAGCGGGAGTAGCTCGGATGAGCAGTTCTTC
.,.,TRBV28,TRBJ1-1,14,CASSFPQVIAEAFF,TGTGCCAGCAGTTTCCCCCAGGTTATCGCTGAAGCTTTCTTT
.,.,TRBV3-1/TRBV3-2,TRBJ2-7,14,CASSQDPRFYEQYF,TGTGCCAGCAGCCAGGACCCGAGGTTTTACGAGCAGTACTTC
few,.,TRBV6-2/TRBV6-3,TRBJ1-1,16,CASSYSLDTMNTEAFF,TGTGCCAGCAGTTACAGTCTGGACACCATGAACACTGAAGCTTTCTTT
.,.,TRBV14,TRBJ2-6,18,CASSQRSGGHPGANVLTF,TGTGCCAGCAGCCAAAGGTCGGGGGGCCACCCGGGGGCCAACGTCCTGACTTTC
.,.,TRBV7-8,TRBJ2-5,13,CASSLIRGQTQYF,TGTGCCAGCAGCTTAATTCGGGGCCAGACCCAGTACTTC
.,.,TRBV9,TRBJ2-1,16,CASSERPGGSYNEQFF,TGTGCCAGCAGCGAGAGGCCTGGGGGGTCCTACAATGAGCAGTTCTTC
.,.,TRBV7-7,TRBJ2-5,15,CASSSRAGLQETQYF,TGTGCCAGCAGCTCCAGGGCCGGCCTCCAAGAGACCCAGTACTTC